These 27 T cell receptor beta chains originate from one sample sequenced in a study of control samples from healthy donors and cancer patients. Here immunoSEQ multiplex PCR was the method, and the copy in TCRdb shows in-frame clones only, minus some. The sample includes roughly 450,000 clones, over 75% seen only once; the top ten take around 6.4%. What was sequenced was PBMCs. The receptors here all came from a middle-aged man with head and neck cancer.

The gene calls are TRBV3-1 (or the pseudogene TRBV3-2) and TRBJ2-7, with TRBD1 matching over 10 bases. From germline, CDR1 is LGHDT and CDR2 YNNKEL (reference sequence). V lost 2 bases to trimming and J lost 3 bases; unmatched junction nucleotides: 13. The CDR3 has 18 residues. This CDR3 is CASSQKPPLDRGFYEQYF. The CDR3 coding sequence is TGTGCCAGCAGCCAAAAGCCCCCCCTGGACAGGGGGTTCTACGAGCAGTACTTC.

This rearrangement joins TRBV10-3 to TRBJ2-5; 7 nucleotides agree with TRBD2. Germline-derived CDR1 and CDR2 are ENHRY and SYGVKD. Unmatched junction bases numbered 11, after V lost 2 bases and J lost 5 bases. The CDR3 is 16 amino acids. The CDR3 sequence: CAISETGSPAGETQYF. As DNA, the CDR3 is TGTGCCATCAGTGAGACCGGGAGTCCAGCGGGGGAGACCCAGTACTTC.

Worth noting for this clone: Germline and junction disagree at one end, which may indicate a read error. CDR3 nucleotide sequence: TGTGCCAGCAGTTTATTTCCGGGGTGGAACAGTGAAGCTTTCTTT. Protein sequence: CASSLFPGWNSEAFF. The chain recombines TRBV28 with TRBJ1-1; no firm D call. CDR3 size: 15 residues. Germline lookup yields CDR1 MDHEN and CDR2 SYDVKM.

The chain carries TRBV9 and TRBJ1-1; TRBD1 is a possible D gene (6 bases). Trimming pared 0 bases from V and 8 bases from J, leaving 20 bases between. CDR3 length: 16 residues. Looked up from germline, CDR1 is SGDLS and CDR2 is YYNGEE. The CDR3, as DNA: TGTGCCAGCAGCGTAGGCGGGTCGGGACAACTAAAAGAAGCTTTCTTT. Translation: CASSVGGSGQLKEAFF.

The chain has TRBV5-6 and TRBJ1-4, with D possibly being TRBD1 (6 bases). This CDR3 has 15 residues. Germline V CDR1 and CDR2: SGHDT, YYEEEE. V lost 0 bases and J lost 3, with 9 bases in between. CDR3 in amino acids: CASSLVQGPNEKLFF. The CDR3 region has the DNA TGTGCCAGCAGCTTGGTTCAGGGGCCTAATGAAAAACTGTTTTTT.

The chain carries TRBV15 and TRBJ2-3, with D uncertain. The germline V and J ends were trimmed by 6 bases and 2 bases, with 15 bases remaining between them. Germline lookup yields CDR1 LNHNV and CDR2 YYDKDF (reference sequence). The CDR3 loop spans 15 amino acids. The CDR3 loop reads CATREFSGPTDTQYF. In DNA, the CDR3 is TGTGCCACCAGAGAATTCTCCGGACCCACAGATACGCAGTATTTT.

The CDR3 reads CASGLGTESSYEQYF. CDR3 DNA: TGTGCCAGCGGGCTAGGGACCGAGAGCTCCTACGAGCAGTACTTC. V is TRBV7-6 and J is TRBJ2-7, with D possibly called TRBD1 or TRBD2 (5 bases each). In germline, CDR1 is SGHVS, CDR2 FNYEAQ. There are 15 residues in the CDR3. V lost 8 bases, J lost 0 bases, and 17 bases lay in between.

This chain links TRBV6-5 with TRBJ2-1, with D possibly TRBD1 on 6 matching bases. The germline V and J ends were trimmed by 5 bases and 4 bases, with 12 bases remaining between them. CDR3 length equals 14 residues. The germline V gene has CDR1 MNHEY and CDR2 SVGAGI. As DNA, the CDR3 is TGTGCCAGCAGTCGGGACACTCGATACAATGAGCAGTTCTTC. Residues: CASSRDTRYNEQFF.

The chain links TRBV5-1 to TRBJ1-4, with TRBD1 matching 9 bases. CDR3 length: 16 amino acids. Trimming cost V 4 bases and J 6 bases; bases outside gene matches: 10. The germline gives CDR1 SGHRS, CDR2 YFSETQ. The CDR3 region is CASSLAPTGGDEKLFF. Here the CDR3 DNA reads TGCGCCAGCAGCCTAGCGCCGACAGGGGGAGATGAAAAACTGTTTTTT. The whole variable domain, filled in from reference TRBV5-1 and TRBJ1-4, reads KAGVTQTPRYLIKTRGQQVTLSCSPISGHRSVSWYQQTPGQGLQFLFEYFSETQRNKGNFPGRFSGRQFSNSRSEMNVSTLELGDSALYLCASSLAPTGGDEKLFFGSGTQLSVL.

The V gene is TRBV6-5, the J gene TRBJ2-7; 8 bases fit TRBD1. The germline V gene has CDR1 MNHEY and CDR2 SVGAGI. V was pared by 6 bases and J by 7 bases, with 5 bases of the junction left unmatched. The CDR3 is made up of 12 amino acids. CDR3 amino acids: CASRTGVREQYF. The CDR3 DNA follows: TGTGCCAGCAGGACAGGGGTTAGGGAGCAGTACTTC.

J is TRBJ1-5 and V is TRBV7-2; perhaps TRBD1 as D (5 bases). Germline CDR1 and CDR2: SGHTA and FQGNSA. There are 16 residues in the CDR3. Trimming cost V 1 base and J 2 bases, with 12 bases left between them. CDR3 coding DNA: TGTGCCAGCAGCTTAGAAAGGGTGGGGGGCAATCAGCCCCAGCATTTT. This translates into CASSLERVGGNQPQHF.

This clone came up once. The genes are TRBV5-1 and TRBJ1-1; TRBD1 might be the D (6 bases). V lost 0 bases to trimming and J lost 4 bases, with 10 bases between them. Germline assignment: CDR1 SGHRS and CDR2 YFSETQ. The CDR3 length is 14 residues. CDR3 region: CASSLGGGRTEAFF. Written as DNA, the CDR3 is TGCGCCAGCAGCTTGGGTGGGGGCCGCACTGAAGCTTTCTTT.

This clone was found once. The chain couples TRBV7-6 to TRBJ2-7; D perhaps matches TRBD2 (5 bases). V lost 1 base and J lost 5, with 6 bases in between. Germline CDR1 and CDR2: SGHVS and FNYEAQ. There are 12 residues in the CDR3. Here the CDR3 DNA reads TGTGCCAGCAGCTTAGTGGGAGACGAGCAGTACTTC. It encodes CASSLVGDEQYF. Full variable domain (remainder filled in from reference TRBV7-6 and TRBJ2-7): GAGVSQSPRYKVTKRGQDVALRCDPISGHVSLYWYRQALGQGPEFLTYFNYEAQQDKSGLPNDRFSAERPEGSISTLTIQRTEQRDSAMYRCASSLVGDEQYFGPGTRLTVT.

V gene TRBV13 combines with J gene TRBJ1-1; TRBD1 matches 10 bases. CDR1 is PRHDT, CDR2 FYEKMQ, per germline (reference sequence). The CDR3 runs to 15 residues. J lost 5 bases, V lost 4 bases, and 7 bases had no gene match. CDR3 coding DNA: TGTGCCAGCAGCTCGACAGGGGGCGCGGGTACTGAAGCTTTCTTT. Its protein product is CASSSTGGAGTEAFF.

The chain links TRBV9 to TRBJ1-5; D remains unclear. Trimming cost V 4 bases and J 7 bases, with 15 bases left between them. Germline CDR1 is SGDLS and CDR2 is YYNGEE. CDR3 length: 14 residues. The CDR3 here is CASSSEGGRQPQHF. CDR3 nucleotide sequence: TGTGCCAGCAGCTCGGAGGGTGGAAGGCAGCCCCAGCATTTT.

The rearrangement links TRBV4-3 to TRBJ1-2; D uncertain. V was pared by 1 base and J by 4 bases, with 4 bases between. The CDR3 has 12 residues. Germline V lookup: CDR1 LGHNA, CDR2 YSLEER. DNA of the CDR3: TGCGCCAGCAGCCAAGCCAGCTATGGCTACACCTTC. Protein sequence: CASSQASYGYTF.

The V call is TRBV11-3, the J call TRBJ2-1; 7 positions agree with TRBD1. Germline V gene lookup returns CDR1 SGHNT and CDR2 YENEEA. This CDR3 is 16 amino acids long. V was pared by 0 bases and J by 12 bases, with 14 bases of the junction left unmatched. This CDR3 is CASSLDLGEGAELQFF. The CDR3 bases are TGTGCCAGCAGCTTAGATCTGGGAGAGGGGGCGGAATTGCAGTTCTTC.

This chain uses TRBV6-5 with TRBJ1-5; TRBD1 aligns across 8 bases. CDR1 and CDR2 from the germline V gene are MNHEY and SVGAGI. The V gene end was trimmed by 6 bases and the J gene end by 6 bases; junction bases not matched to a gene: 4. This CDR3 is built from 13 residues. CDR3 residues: CASSPDRVQPQHF. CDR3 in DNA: TGTGCCAGCAGCCCGGACAGGGTTCAGCCCCAGCATTTT.

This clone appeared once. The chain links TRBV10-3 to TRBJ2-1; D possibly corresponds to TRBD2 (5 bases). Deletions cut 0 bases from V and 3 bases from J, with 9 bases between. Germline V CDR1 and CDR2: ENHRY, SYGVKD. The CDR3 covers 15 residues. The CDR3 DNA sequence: TGTGCCATCAGTGAGTCGTCCGCGGGCTACAATGAGCAGTTCTTC. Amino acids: CAISESSAGYNEQFF.

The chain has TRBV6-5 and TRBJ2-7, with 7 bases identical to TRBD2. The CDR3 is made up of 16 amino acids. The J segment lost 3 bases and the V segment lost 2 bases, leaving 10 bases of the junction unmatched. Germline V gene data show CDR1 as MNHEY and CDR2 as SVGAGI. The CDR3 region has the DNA TGTGCCAGCAGTTACCCCCGGGGAGGGGCTGACTACGAGCAGTACTTC. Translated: CASSYPRGGADYEQYF.

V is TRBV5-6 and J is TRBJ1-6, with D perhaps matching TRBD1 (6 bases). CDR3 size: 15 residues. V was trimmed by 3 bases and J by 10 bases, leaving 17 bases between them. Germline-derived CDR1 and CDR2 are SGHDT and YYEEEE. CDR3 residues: CASSYWDTVGSPLHF. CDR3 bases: TGTGCCAGCAGCTACTGGGACACGGTGGGATCACCCCTCCACTTT.

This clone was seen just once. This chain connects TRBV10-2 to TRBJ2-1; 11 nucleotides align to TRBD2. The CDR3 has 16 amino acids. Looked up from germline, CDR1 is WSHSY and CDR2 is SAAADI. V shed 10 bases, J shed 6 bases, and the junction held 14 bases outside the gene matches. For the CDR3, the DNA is TGCGCCACCACCCCGGGACTAGCGGCCCTCGGCAATGAGCAGTTCTTC. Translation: CATTPGLAALGNEQFF.

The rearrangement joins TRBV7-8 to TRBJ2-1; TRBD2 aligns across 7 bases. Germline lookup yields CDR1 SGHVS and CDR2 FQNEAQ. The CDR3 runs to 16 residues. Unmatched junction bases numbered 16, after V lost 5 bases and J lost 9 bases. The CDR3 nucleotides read TGTGCCAGCAGCCCCGATAGAGGGGCGGGAGCACCTGAGCAGTTCTTC. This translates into CASSPDRGAGAPEQFF.

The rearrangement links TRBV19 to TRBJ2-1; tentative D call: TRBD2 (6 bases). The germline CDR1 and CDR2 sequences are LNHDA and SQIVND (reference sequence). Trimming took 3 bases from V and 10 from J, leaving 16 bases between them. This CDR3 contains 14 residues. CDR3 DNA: TGTGCCAGTAGTATTAGGACTACCTTAAACGAGCAGTTCTTC. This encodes CASSIRTTLNEQFF.

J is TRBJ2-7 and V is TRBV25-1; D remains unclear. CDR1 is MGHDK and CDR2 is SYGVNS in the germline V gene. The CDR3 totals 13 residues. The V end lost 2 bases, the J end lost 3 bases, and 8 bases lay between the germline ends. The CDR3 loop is CASSEPVHYEQYF. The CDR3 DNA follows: TGTGCCAGCAGTGAACCCGTACACTACGAGCAGTACTTC.

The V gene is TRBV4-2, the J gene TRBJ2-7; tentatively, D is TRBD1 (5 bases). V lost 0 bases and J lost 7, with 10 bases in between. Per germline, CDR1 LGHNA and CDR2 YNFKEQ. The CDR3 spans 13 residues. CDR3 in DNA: TGTGCCAGCAGCCAAGATCAGGGTCTAGAGCAGTACTTC. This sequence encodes CASSQDQGLEQYF.

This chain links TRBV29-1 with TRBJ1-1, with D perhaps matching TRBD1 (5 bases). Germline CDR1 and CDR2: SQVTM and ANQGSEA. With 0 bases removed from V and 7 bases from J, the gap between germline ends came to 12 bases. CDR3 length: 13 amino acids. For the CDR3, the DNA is TGCAGCGTTGAAGATCTTGGAGGGGTTGAAGCTTTCTTT. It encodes CSVEDLGGVEAFF.